Included here is one T cell receptor (beta chain) sequence, with context. This record belongs to a study of blood T cell repertoires in COVID-19. For the study at large: The origin of the acute and convalescent COVID-19 samples was the United States, Italy and Spain. Sources were T cells, B-cell-depleted T cells, or PBMCs; the material itself was cDNA or gDNA.

The length of the CDR3 is 14 residues. From germline, CDR1 is LGHDT and CDR2 YNNKEL (reference sequence). Trimming removed 2 bases from V and 6 bases from J; junction bases left unmatched: 4. As originally analysed: Nucleated cell counts were estimated from reference gene primer amplification. Profiling relied on immunoSEQ multiplex PCR, and the TCRdb table lists in-frame clones only, not all of them. For V, J and clone size, that table is used; D and trimming come from the DNA. Counted here are about 73,000 clones, under 90% occurring once; the ten biggest clones make up 4% to 5%. The sample comprised peripheral blood. This sequence joins TRBV3-1 (or the pseudogene TRBV3-2) and TRBJ1-5; 7 bases match TRBD1. This TCR came from a woman aged 55-70 years with acute or convalescent COVID-19. CDR3 in amino acids: CASSQLPGGQPQHF. The CDR3 DNA reads TGTGCCAGCAGCCAATTGCCAGGGGGTCAGCCCCAGCATTTT.